This is a list of T cell receptor beta chains from one sample in a study of Graves' ophthalmopathy and Graves' hyperthyroidism. TCRdb reanalysed the multiplex PCR reads using MiXCR and keeps one entry per CDR3 protein. The table has hundreds of thousands of distinct CDR3 sequences, over 20% seen once. Sequences were obtained from peripheral blood. Receptor source: a woman aged 18-29 years with stable Graves' hyperthyroidism. CDR3s include the opening cysteine and the closing phenylalanine or tryptophan. Size values are once, few and many counts, or a class for expanded clones, and some rows have none.

V gene	clone size	CDR3 length	J gene	CDR3 protein
TRBV27	once	13	TRBJ2-7	CASSSFDQYEQYF
TRBV6-1	.	15	TRBJ2-7	CASSEARRRSYEQYF
TRBV6-1	many	15	TRBJ2-7	CASSEAGQGSDEQYF
TRBV30	.	16	TRBJ2-5	CAWSATTSGGGETQYF
TRBV12-3/TRBV12-4	few	15	TRBJ2-7	CASSLLPSGSYEQYF
TRBV12-3/TRBV12-4	many	12	TRBJ1-1	CASSLGGSEAFF
TRBV3-1	many	13	TRBJ2-7	CASSQTGGGEQYF
TRBV2	.	16	TRBJ1-5	CASRPEPQGIGQPQHF
TRBV4-1	.	16	TRBJ1-1	CASSQDPGQLNTEAFF
TRBV19	many	14	TRBJ2-7	CASSPLDRTMEQYF
TRBV6-2/TRBV6-3	many	13	TRBJ1-2	CASSDGGIHGYTF
TRBV2	many	12	TRBJ1-2	CASTGTTGGYTF
TRBV20-1	many	14	TRBJ1-2	CSASFGGGAAGYTF
TRBV11-1	many	14	TRBJ2-5	CASSMRPSSGTQYF
TRBV7-9	many	13	TRBJ1-1	CASSLAGQSAAFF
TRBV7-2	many	15	TRBJ2-7	CASSPRRTGVYEQYF
TRBV7-3	many	15	TRBJ2-7	CASSGRHIRASEQYF
TRBV7-2	many	13	TRBJ1-6	CASRVYIGSPLHF
TRBV11-2	many	11	TRBJ2-7	CASSLDERQYF
TRBV5-1	many	15	TRBJ2-7	CASSLLPGHDYEQYF
TRBV29-1	few	15	TRBJ2-7	CSVEDFAGASYEQYF
TRBV20-1	.	15	TRBJ2-5	CSARSASRGSETQYF
TRBV30	few	16	TRBJ2-3	CAWSVLAGGGTDTQYF
TRBV28	many	14	TRBJ2-7	CASRSPWTTYEQYF
TRBV7-8	many	16	TRBJ1-6	CASSVRDRGEDSPLHF
TRBV5-1	many	14	TRBJ2-7	CASSIDRGWNEQYF
TRBV28	many	13	TRBJ1-1	CASSFVDYTEAFF
TRBV6-1	many	12	TRBJ2-6	CASRAGANVLTF
TRBV20-1	many	14	TRBJ1-6	CSARFMRDNSPLHF
TRBV20-1	.	11	TRBJ1-1	CSAGSGTEAFF
TRBV24-1	many	13	TRBJ1-1	CATSDLMGTEAFF
TRBV12-3/TRBV12-4	many	15	TRBJ1-1	CASSLIASGYTEAFF
TRBV10-3	.	15	TRBJ1-6	CAISEVDRAYSPLHF
TRBV10-3	many	15	TRBJ2-2	CAARNKLTNTGELFF
TRBV6-1	many	12	TRBJ2-7	CASGRASYEQYF
TRBV30	.	16	TRBJ1-6	CAWSVGTFAYNSPLHF
TRBV2	.	14	TRBJ1-2	CASIKDGQGHGYTF
TRBV5-1	many	13	TRBJ2-7	CASSTGVAYEQYF
TRBV4-1	many	11	TRBJ2-7	CASSRGSEQYF
TRBV18	many	14	TRBJ2-2	CASSADSYTGELFF
TRBV6-5	many	15	TRBJ1-1	CASSSPARTNTEAFF
TRBV24-1	many	15	TRBJ2-5	CATSTPGDALETQYF
TRBV13	.	15	TRBJ1-2	CASSLGLPFRYGYTF
TRBV12-3/TRBV12-4	many	14	TRBJ1-1	CASSNLRGNTEAFF
TRBV28	many	14	TRBJ1-2	CASSFGGQNYGYTF
TRBV5-1	.	15	TRBJ1-2	CASSLEGYRADGYTF
TRBV6-1	few	13	TRBJ2-5	CASNPATQETQYF
TRBV6-5	many	15	TRBJ2-5	CASSPLGSLDSTQYF
TRBV29-1	many	11	TRBJ2-7	CSVGQGSEQYF
TRBV20-1	few	15	TRBJ1-1	CSARDLLGGVTEAFF
TRBV12-3/TRBV12-4	many	12	TRBJ2-7	CASSFGSRVEYF
TRBV20-1	many	12	TRBJ2-7	CSAHTPSYEQYF
TRBV6-4	many	18	TRBJ2-7	CASSPPIWREGFSYEQYF
TRBV4-2	once	16	TRBJ1-6	CASSQDLREGDSPLHW
TRBV2	many	13	TRBJ1-1	CASSVQWNTEAFF
TRBV6-2/TRBV6-3	many	14	TRBJ2-7	CASSPPQGRHEQYF